The 6 T cell receptor beta chains listed next were all sequenced from one sample in a study of cytomegalovirus exposure and HLA in healthy donors. Primers: 60 Vbeta forward and 13 Jbeta reverse. Method: immunoSEQ multiplex PCR; TCRdb's copy keeps in-frame clones and lacks some. The repertoire holds 150,000 to 200,000 clones, about 77% seen once, with 6% in the top ten. The sample taken for sequencing was PBMCs. The source is a woman aged 25 to 39 in good health and CMV-seropositive.

The rearrangement joins TRBV2 to TRBJ1-1; 9 bases are shared with TRBD1. Unmatched junction bases numbered 9, after V lost 5 bases and J lost 8 bases. The CDR3 runs to 14 residues. CDR1 and CDR2 (germline): SNHLY, FYNNEI. The DNA for the CDR3 is TGTGCCAGCAGTTCCGGGACAGGGACGGTGGAAGCTTTCTTT. Residues: CASSSGTGTVEAFF. Together with reference TRBV2 and TRBJ1-1, the CDR3 gives the full variable domain: EPEVTQTPSHQVTQMGQEVILRCVPISNHLYFYWYRQILGQKVEFLVSFYNNEISEKSEIFDDQFSVERPDGSNFTLKIRSTKLEDSAMYFCASSSGTGTVEAFFGQGTRLTVV.

The chain recombines TRBV29-1 with TRBJ1-5; 9 nucleotides line up with TRBD1. CDR3 length equals 15 residues. Trimming cost V 4 bases and J 4 bases; bases outside gene matches: 8. Germline V gives CDR1 SQVTM, CDR2 ANQGSEA. The CDR3 DNA follows: TGCAGCGTTGGGGAGCCCGGGACAGGGAATCAGCCCCAGCATTTT. Encoded protein: CSVGEPGTGNQPQHF.

The CDR3 DNA is TGTGCCAGCAGCCCGCGGACTAGCGGGGGGGCGGCCAAAAACATTCAGTACTTC. Protein: CASSPRTSGGAAKNIQYF. The J gene is TRBJ2-4, the V gene TRBV7-2; TRBD2 agrees at 15 bases. V was pared by 5 bases and J by 1 base, with 6 bases of the junction left unmatched. This CDR3 region has 18 residues. CDR1 is SGHTA, CDR2 FQGNSA, per germline.

V is TRBV13 and J is TRBJ2-7, with 7 bases matching TRBD2. The CDR3 has 14 amino acids. Trimming removed 1 base from V and 6 bases from J; junction bases left unmatched: 6. CDR1 is PRHDT and CDR2 is FYEKMQ in the germline V gene (reference sequence). The CDR3 reads CASSLVGGSSEQYF. DNA for the CDR3: TGTGCCAGCAGCTTAGTGGGAGGGAGTAGCGAGCAGTACTTC.

The V gene is TRBV2, the J gene TRBJ2-7, with TRBD1 matching 8 bases. This CDR3 is built from 14 residues. In germline, CDR1 is SNHLY, CDR2 FYNNEI. V shed 6 bases, J shed 3 bases, and the junction held 7 bases outside the gene matches. As DNA, the CDR3 is TGTGCCAGCAGAGAAACAGGGGGGATCTACGAGCAGTACTTC. Amino acids: CASRETGGIYEQYF.

V and J are TRBV4-1 and TRBJ1-6; 9 positions agree with TRBD1. The CDR3 covers 16 residues. Germline values: CDR1 MGHRA, CDR2 YSYEKL. The J segment lost 7 bases and the V segment lost 5 bases, leaving 9 bases of the junction unmatched. In DNA form, the CDR3 reads TGCGCCAGCAGCTCACAGGGGGCCAGCCTGAATTCACCCCTCCACTTT. This encodes CASSSQGASLNSPLHF.